The clone carrying this TCR beta chain was counted a few times. The target antigen is unknown. The isolated RNA, all of it, was reverse transcribed, so expressed TCRB transcripts were what got sequenced. There were 3.4 million or so reads on average in the naive, central memory and regulatory T cell samples. Generated by immunoSEQ multiplex PCR, the TCRdb table keeps only in-frame clones and is missing some. The table records 400,000 to 550,000 clones, about an eighth of them present only once. The data originate from a study of beta chain features in type 1 diabetes. General study findings and limits: Since sequencing was performed on cDNA, cells with high TCR expression could be over-represented. PCR, the amplification step, might favor shorter templates, equally in patients and controls. Researchers reported that naive, central memory and Treg TCRB repertoires appeared more similar in patients than in healthy donors.

V was pared by 5 bases and J by 0 bases, with 14 bases between. Per germline, CDR1 SEHNR and CDR2 FQNEAQ (reference sequence). The CDR3 sequence is 15 residues long. The chain uses TRBV7-9 and TRBJ2-7; D may be TRBD1 (6 bases). The TCR originated in a woman younger than 30 in good health. Sequences were obtained from naive CD4+ T cells from blood. In nucleotides, the CDR3 is TGTGCCAGCAGCCAGGACAGCAAACGCTCCTACGAGCAGTACGTC. Translation: CASSQDSKRSYEQYV.